Listed below are T cell receptor beta chains from one sample, sequenced in a study of molecular identifiers for immune sequencing clone quantification. TCRdb ran MiXCR on the PCR reads and lists one entry per CDR3 protein. The sample carries hundreds of thousands of distinct CDR3 sequences, 25% recorded once. Sequenced material: naive CD8+ T cells from blood, with Jurkat cell RNA spiked in. Receptors originate from a human donor in good health. Some libraries in this study had Jurkat cell RNA spiked in. The CDR3 runs from the conserved cysteine through the conserved F or W. The D gene is left open where the match is weak. Size tells how often a clone was seen (once, few, many) or the class of an expanded clone, and some rows leave it out.

J gene,V gene,D gene,clone size,CDR3 protein,CDR3 DNA
TRBJ2-3,TRBV12-3/TRBV12-4,.,many,CASSPLGEDTQYF,TGTGCCAGCAGTCCCCTCGGGGAAGATACGCAGTATTTT
TRBJ1-6,TRBV7-9,.,many,CASSHSGPINSPLHF,TGTGCCAGCAGCCACTCCGGACCGATTAATTCACCCCTCCACTTT
TRBJ2-5,TRBV7-6,.,.,CASSGVRSDGVYQETQYF,TGTGCCAGCAGTGGGGTTCGCTCCGACGGGGTATACCAAGAGACCCAGTACTTC
TRBJ1-1,TRBV7-9,TRBD1,once,CASSLGRGHVTEAFF,TGTGCCAGCAGCTTAGGTAGGGGGCACGTCACTGAAGCTTTCTTT
TRBJ1-2,TRBV5-3,.,.,CASSLEDTGNGYTF,TGTGCCAGCAGCTTAGAAGACACAGGCAATGGCTACACCTTC
TRBJ2-5,TRBV20-1,.,.,CSASWGLQETQYF,TGCAGTGCTAGTTGGGGGCTACAAGAGACCCAGTACTTC
TRBJ2-7,TRBV6-5,.,.,CASSYSPSYEQYF,TGTGCCAGCAGTTACTCTCCCAGTTACGAGCAGTACTTC
TRBJ1-6,TRBV15,.,many,CATSRDLGSPLHF,TGTGCCACCAGCAGAGATCTGGGTTCACCCCTCCACTTT
TRBJ2-1,TRBV28,.,.,CASSVVEDSVVDEQLF,TGTGCCAGCAGTGTAGTGGAGGACAGCGTTGTGGATGAGCAGCTCTTC
TRBJ1-5,TRBV7-6,.,.,CASNLGQNNQPQHF,TGTGCCAGCAACTTAGGGCAGAATAATCAGCCCCAGCATTTT
TRBJ1-1,TRBV12-3/TRBV12-4,.,many,CASSFSRGLGTEAFF,TGTGCCAGCAGTTTTAGTAGGGGGTTGGGCACTGAAGCTTTCTTT
TRBJ2-7,TRBV6-2/TRBV6-3,.,.,CASSYLSTTNEQYF,TGTGCCAGCAGTTACTTGTCTACTACCAACGAGCAGTACTTC
TRBJ2-7,TRBV28,TRBD1,.,CASSRQGSSEYEQYF,TGTGCCAGCAGTCGACAGGGCTCCTCGGAATACGAGCAGTACTTC
TRBJ2-3,TRBV4-3,.,.,CASSQATNAGTDTQYF,TGCGCCAGCAGCCAAGCGACGAACGCCGGCACAGATACGCAGTATTTT
TRBJ1-6,TRBV10-3,TRBD1,many,CAISVGQGDSPLHF,TGTGCCATCAGTGTTGGACAGGGAGATTCACCCCTCCACTTT
TRBJ2-1,TRBV4-1,TRBD2,.,CASSPLERGAYNEQFF,TGCGCCAGCAGCCCATTAGAGCGGGGGGCCTACAATGAGCAGTTCTTC
TRBJ2-5,TRBV6-2/TRBV6-3,.,.,CASSQETQCF,TGTGCCAGCAGTCAAGAGACCCAGTGCTTC
TRBJ1-4,TRBV7-9,.,many,CASSLTAGRINEKLFF,TGTGCCAGTAGCCTAACGGCGGGACGGATTAATGAAAAACTGTTTTTT
TRBJ2-7,TRBV27,.,.,CASSFVIGYEQYF,TGTGCCAGCAGTTTCGTGATCGGGTACGAGCAGTACTTC
TRBJ1-1,TRBV7-9,.,.,CASSLASGVNTEAFF,TGTGCCAGCAGCTTAGCCTCAGGAGTGAACACTGAAGCTTTCTTT
TRBJ2-7,TRBV20-1,TRBD1,many,CSARGVDRGTYEQYF,TGCAGTGCTAGAGGTGTAGACAGGGGTACGTACGAGCAGTACTTC
TRBJ1-4,TRBV9,.,.,CASSVEPGTTNEKLFF,TGTGCCAGCAGCGTAGAGCCAGGCACAACTAATGAAAAACTGTTTTTT
TRBJ2-7,TRBV4-1,.,.,CASSQSGGNSYEQYF,TGCGCCAGCAGCCAATCAGGAGGGAATAGCTACGAGCAGTACTTC
TRBJ1-6,TRBV30,.,many,CASQPYRDNSPLHF,TGTGCCTCACAGCCTTATCGAGATAATTCACCCCTCCACTTT
TRBJ2-5,TRBV30,TRBD1,.,CATGQTYQETQYF,TGTGCCACGGGACAGACATACCAAGAGACCCAGTACTTC
TRBJ2-1,TRBV5-1,TRBD2,few,CASALAGDYNEQFF,TGCGCCAGCGCGCTAGCGGGAGACTACAATGAGCAGTTCTTC
TRBJ2-7,TRBV6-1,TRBD2,.,CASAASRLADSYEQYF,TGTGCCAGCGCGGCCTCCCGACTAGCGGACTCCTACGAGCAGTACTTC
TRBJ2-3,TRBV20-1,.,.,CSATPRGTLRVDTQYF,TGCAGTGCTACCCCCAGGGGAACCCTCAGAGTAGATACGCAGTATTTT
TRBJ2-2,TRBV2,TRBD1,few,CASSRDSNTGELFF,TGTGCCAGCTCTCGGGACAGTAACACCGGGGAGCTGTTTTTT